The present entry profiles one T cell receptor (beta chain) with its context. Its antigen is not known. The entry originates in a study of shared clonotypes between healthy human individuals. Study-level findings and limits: Sharing across four donors was highest in naive CD4 (approximately 5%) and lowest in memory CD8 (around 0.4%). Clonotypes not shared had lower generation probabilities than those common to all four donors.

For sorted subsets, 150 to 200 ng DNA per replicate equaled around 28,000 T cell genomes. Sequencing was performed with immunoSEQ multiplex PCR; in TCRdb, only in-frame clones are kept and a portion is missing. This sample has around 2,000,000 clones, with over 85% found just once. CD45RO-negative CD8 cells positively selected for CCR7 made up the naive population, which excluded terminally differentiated effector memory CD45RA+ cells. Among the donors, all were Caucasian adults who lived in Nashville, Tennessee. The germline CDR1 and CDR2 sequences are SGHVS and FNYEAQ. V shed 0 bases and J shed 3 bases, with 9 bases lying between them. The CDR3 is 14 amino acids.

Sequencing was performed on naive CD8+ T cells sorted from blood. The chain combines TRBV7-6 with TRBJ2-7; no clear D gene. This clonotype originated in a man between 18 and 29 years old in good health. The CDR3 loop is CASSLAVDGYEQYF. The CDR3 DNA reads as TGTGCCAGCAGCTTAGCGGTCGACGGCTACGAGCAGTACTTC.